This paragraph reports one TCR beta chain. Antigen: not known. V was cut by 8 bases and J by 11 bases, with 11 bases left in between. Germline CDR1 reads SGHTS; CDR2 reads YDEGEE. The CDR3 is 9 residues long. The entry originates in a study of breast tumors, draining lymph nodes, adjacent tissues. Study-level results: Findings are consistent with lymph node origin and intratumoral expansion of most tumor T cells. That most tumor T cells come from lymph nodes remained unproven.

From the multiplex PCR reads, TCRdb called clonotypes with MiXCR, one entry per CDR3 protein. In the table there are 20,000 to 25,000 distinct CDR3 sequences, over 60% of which are singletons. The sequencing input was tumor-adjacent breast tissue. The V and J genes are TRBV5-8 and TRBJ2-7; D is possibly TRBD1 (6 bases). The receptor's source is a female donor with breast cancer. Some clones in this sample may be carry-over from other donors' samples. In DNA form, the CDR3 reads TGTGCCAGGGGGGCAAGCAAGTACTTC. Translating gives CARGASKYF.